Detailed here is one T cell receptor beta chain. The source of the sample is a study of blood T cell repertoires in COVID-19. Study context: The United States, Italy and Spain were the sources of the acute and convalescent COVID-19 samples. PBMCs, B-cell-depleted T cells, or T cells were the source of the cDNA or gDNA that made up the material.

CDR3 length equals 16 residues. Trimming removed 4 bases from V and 0 bases from J, with 18 bases in between. CDR1 is SQVTM and CDR2 is ANQGSEA in the germline V gene. In the original workflow: How many nucleated cells were present was estimated from reference gene primer amplification. Sequencing was performed with immunoSEQ multiplex PCR; in TCRdb, only in-frame clones are kept and a portion is missing. V, J and clone size derive from that table, while D and trimming were established from the DNA sequence. The data contain 120,000 to 150,000 clones, about 84% of them singletons. V is TRBV29-1 and J is TRBJ1-2; maybe TRBD1 (6 bases). The sequenced material came from peripheral blood. The clonotype originates from a woman in her fifties or sixties with acute or convalescent COVID-19. CDR3 in DNA: TGCAGCGTTGGACAGGCCCCAATTAACCCTAACTATGGCTACACCTTC. It specifies CSVGQAPINPNYGYTF.